This T cell receptor beta chain was recovered during a study of blood T cell repertoires in COVID-19. The wider study: The samples span acute and convalescent COVID-19 from the United States, Italy and Spain.

This CDR3 region has 10 residues. The germline CDR1 and CDR2 sequences are LGHDT and YNNKEL (reference sequence). V was trimmed by 0 bases and J by 13 bases, leaving 6 bases between them. Enrollees, about 18 to 90 years old, lived in 25 or so US areas. A COVID-19 case had been met by exposed participants during the 2 weeks before study entry. Sequencing used immunoSEQ multiplex PCR; TCRdb keeps in-frame clones, though not all of them. The sample consists of about 260,000 clones, approximately 88% of them appearing once. The receptor's source is a woman in her 40s who had been exposed to COVID-19. Sequences were obtained from PBMCs or T cells enriched from blood (not recorded which). The chain uses TRBV3-1 (or the pseudogene TRBV3-2) and TRBJ2-5, with D hard to call. As DNA, the CDR3 is TGTGCCAGCAGCCAAGATCATTGGTACTTC. Amino acid sequence: CASSQDHWYF.